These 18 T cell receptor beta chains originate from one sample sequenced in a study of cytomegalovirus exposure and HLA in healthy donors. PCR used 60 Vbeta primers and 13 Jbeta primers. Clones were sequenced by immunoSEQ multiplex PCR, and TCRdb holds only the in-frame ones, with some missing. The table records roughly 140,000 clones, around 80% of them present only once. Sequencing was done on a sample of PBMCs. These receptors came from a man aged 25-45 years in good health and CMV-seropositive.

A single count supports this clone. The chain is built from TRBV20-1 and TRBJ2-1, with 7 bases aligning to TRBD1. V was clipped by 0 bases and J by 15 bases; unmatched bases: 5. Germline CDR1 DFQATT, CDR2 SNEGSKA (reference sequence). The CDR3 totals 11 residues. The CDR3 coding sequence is TGCAGTGCTAGAGATGGGACAGTGGCGTTCTTC. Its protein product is CSARDGTVAFF.

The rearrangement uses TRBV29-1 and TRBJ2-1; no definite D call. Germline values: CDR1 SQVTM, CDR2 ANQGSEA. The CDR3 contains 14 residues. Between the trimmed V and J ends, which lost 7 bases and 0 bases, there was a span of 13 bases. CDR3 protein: CSGHSQSSYNEQFF. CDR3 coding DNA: TGCAGCGGCCACAGCCAGAGCTCCTACAATGAGCAGTTCTTC.

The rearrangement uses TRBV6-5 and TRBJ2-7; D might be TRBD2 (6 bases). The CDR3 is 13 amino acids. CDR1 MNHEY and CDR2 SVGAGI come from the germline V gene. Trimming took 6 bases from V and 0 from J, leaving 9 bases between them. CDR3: CASRRDSSYEQYF. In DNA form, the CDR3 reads TGTGCCAGCAGGCGGGACTCCTCCTACGAGCAGTACTTC.

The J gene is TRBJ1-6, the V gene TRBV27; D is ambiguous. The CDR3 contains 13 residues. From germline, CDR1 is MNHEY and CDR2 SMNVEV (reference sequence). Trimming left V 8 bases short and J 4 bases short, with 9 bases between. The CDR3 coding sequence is TGTGCCAGCGGTTCGGGATATAATTCACCCCTCCACTTT. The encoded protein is CASGSGYNSPLHF.

The CDR3 reads CASSLSSGGLNEQFF. CDR3 nucleotide sequence: TGTGCCAGCAGTTTATCCAGCGGGGGTCTCAATGAGCAGTTCTTC. The chain joins TRBV28 to TRBJ2-1; 8 bases agree with TRBD2. V was pared by 1 base and J by 6 bases, with 5 bases of the junction left unmatched. This CDR3 has 15 amino acids. Germline CDR1 reads MDHEN; CDR2 reads SYDVKM.

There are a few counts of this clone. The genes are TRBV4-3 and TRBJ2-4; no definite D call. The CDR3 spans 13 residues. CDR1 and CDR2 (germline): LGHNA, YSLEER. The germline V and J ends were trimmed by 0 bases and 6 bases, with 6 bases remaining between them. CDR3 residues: CASSQDLRNIQYF. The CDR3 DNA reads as TGCGCCAGCAGCCAAGATCTTCGAAACATTCAGTACTTC.

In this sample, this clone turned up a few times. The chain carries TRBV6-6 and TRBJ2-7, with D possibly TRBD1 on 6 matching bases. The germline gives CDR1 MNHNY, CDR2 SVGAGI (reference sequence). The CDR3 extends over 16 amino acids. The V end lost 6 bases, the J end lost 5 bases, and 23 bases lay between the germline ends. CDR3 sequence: CASRYRDTDLEDEQYF. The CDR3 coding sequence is TGTGCCAGCAGATATAGGGACACCGACCTTGAGGACGAGCAGTACTTC.

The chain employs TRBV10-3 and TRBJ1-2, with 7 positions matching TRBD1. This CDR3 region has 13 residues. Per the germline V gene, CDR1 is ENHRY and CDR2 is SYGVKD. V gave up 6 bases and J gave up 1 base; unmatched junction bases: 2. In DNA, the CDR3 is TGTGCCATCAGCAGGGGGAGTAACTATGGCTACACCTTC. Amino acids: CAISRGSNYGYTF.

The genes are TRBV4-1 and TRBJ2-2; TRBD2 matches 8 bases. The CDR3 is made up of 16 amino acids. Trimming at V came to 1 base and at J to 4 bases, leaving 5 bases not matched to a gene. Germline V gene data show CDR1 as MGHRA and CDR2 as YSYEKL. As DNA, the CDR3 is TGCGCCAGCAGCCAAGTAGCCCTAGCGGGCACCGGGGAGCTGTTTTTT. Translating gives CASSQVALAGTGELFF.

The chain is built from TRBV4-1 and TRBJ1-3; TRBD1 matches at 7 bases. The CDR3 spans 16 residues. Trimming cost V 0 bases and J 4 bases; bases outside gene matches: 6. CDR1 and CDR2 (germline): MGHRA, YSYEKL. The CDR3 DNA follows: TGCGCCAGCAGCCAAGACCGAGGGGGCAAAGGAAACACCATATATTTT. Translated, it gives CASSQDRGGKGNTIYF.

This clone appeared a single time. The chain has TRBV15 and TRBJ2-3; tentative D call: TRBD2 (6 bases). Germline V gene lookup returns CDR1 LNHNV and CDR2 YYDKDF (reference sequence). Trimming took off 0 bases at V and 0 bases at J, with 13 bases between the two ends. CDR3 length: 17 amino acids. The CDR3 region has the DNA TGTGCCACCAGCAGAGAGACGTGGAGGGAGAGCACAGATACGCAGTATTTT. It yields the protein CATSRETWRESTDTQYF.

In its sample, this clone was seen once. CDR3 region: CASSPYRLEDYGYTF. The DNA for the CDR3 is TGTGCCAGTAGTCCTTACAGGTTAGAGGACTATGGCTACACCTTC. V usage is TRBV19 and J usage is TRBJ1-2; possible D gene TRBD1, 5 bases. The CDR3 has 15 amino acids. V lost 5 bases, J lost 3 bases, and 16 bases lay in between. Per germline, CDR1 LNHDA and CDR2 SQIVND (reference sequence).

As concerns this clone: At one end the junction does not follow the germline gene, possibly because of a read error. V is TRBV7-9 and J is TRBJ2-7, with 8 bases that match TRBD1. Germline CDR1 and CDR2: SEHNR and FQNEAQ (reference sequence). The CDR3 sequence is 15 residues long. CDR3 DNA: TGTTCCAGCAGCAGCCTCAGGGGGCCTTCCTACGAGCAGTACTTC. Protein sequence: CSSSSLRGPSYEQYF. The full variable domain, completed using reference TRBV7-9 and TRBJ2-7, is DTGVSQNPRHKITKRGQNVTFRCDPISEHNRLYWYRQTLGQGPEFLTYFQNEAQLEKSRLLSDRFSAERPKGSFSTLEIQRTEQGDSAMYLCSSSSLRGPSYEQYFGPGTRLTVT.

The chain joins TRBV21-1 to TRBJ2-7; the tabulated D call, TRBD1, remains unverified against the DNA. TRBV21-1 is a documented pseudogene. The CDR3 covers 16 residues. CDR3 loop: CASSKVRTGLLYEQYF. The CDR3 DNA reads TGTGCCAGCAGCAAAGTAAGGACAGGCCTACTCTACGAGCAGTACTTC.

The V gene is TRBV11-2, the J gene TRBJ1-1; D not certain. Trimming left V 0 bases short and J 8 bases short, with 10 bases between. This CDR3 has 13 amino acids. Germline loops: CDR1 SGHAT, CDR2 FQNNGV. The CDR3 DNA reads TGTGCCAGCAGCTTAGATCTAGTAAGAGAAGCTTTCTTT. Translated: CASSLDLVREAFF.

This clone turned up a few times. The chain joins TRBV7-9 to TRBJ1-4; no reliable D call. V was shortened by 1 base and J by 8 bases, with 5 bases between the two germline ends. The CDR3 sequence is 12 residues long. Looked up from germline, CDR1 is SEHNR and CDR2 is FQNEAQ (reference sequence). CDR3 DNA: TGTGCCAGCAGCTTAGGCGGAGAAAAACTGTTTTTT. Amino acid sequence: CASSLGGEKLFF.

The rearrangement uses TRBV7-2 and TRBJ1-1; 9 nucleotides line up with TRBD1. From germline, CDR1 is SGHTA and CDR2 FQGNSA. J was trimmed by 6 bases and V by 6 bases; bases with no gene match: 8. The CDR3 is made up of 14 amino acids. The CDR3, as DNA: TGTGCCAGCAGAGTTACCGGGACAGGGTCTGAAGCTTTCTTT. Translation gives CASRVTGTGSEAFF.

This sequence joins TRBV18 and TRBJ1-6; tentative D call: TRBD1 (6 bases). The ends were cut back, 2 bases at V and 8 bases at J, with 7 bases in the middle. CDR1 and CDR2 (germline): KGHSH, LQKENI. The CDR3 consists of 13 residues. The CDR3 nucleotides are TGTGCCAGCTCACCATCAGGGGATTCACCCCTCCACTTT. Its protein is CASSPSGDSPLHF.